This TCR beta chain was captured by sequencing in a study of T cell clusters in autoimmune cytopenias (dated by TCRdb to the late 2010s). About the study as a whole: Per sample, TRB sequencing gave a median depth of approximately 52,000 reads and a median of 2,350 distinct TRB clonotypes. In autoimmune cytopenia patients, peripheral blood TRB and IGH repertoires were sequenced during active disease and over treatment follow-up, together with healthy, CLL and autoimmune hepatitis controls. The goal of the study was to determine whether autoimmune cytopenia patients have a disease-specific immune repertoire signature that could serve as a blood-based biomarker. Summary of the overall study and its limitations: The T cell clusters were defined only in silico, and the functional role of the clusters still needed to be validated experimentally. TRB repertoire shifts, with less even repertoires in secondary cytopenia and CLL, mostly reflected lymphoma bias rather than autoimmunity. In the comparison of secondary cytopenia with CLL, no cluster-lack signature showed up, apparently because the dominant lymphoma-associated repertoire masked the signature. A lack of physiological T cell clusters in primary autoimmune cytopenia patients was suggested by GLIPH, as 51 clusters were found to be exclusive to healthy donors versus around 17 exclusive to patients. Compared with active autoimmune hepatitis patients, healthy donors had almost three times as many exclusive TRB clusters, a finding consistent with an autoimmunity-wide signature.

TRB rearrangements were amplified by multiplex PCR using a touch-down protocol with TRB-A and TRB-B primer pools mixed in one tube. Two consecutive PCR reactions with Phusion HS II polymerase added Illumina adapters and sample indices to the amplicons. After gel purification with the NucleoSpin Gel and PCR Clean-up kit, the amplicons were quantified by Qubit and checked for quality on an Agilent 2100 Bioanalyzer. Sequencing of the libraries was done on an Illumina MiSeq with paired-end, single-indexed, 600-cycle runs. As for the original processing: TRB reads were aligned and assembled with MiXCR version 2.1.12 using the default MiXCR reference library. A clone was defined by each unique CDR3 nucleotide sequence, and the analysis included only productive sequences supported by at least two reads. Alpha-parameterized diversity profiles (alpha 0 to 5), including the Shannon (alpha 1) and Simpson (alpha 2) indices, were computed with an R script to assess repertoire diversity. Combinatorial TRB VJ usage was computed with the tcR package and compared between cohorts by principal component analysis with ade4. TCRbeta CDR3s were clustered with GLIPH on cohort pairs matched by age and read depth, and cluster frequencies were compared by Wilcoxon test. Each CDR3 protein sequence appears as one entry after TCRdb reprocessed the reads, and no DNA is included. The V and J calls shown here were made by TCRdb, not taken from the authors' results. The sample's records list thousands of distinct CDR3 sequences. Roughly 28% of the sample lies in the top ten.

For each sample, TRB amplification used about 270 ng of peripheral blood genomic DNA, equal to some 37,000 genome equivalents. This clonotype is medium-sized (0.01 to 0.1%) by its frequency; no count is available. This clone's antigen is unknown. Sequences were obtained from peripheral blood. The sequence was collected from a human donor with an autoimmune cytopenia or autoimmune hepatitis (not recorded which).

The CDR3 sequence is CASSTRLSEAFF. Here the chain combines TRBV7-6 and TRBJ1-1. Reading from cysteine to phenylalanine, the CDR3 counts 12 amino acids. Only the protein sequence is given. Per the germline V gene, SGHVS is the CDR1 and FNYEAQ is the CDR2.